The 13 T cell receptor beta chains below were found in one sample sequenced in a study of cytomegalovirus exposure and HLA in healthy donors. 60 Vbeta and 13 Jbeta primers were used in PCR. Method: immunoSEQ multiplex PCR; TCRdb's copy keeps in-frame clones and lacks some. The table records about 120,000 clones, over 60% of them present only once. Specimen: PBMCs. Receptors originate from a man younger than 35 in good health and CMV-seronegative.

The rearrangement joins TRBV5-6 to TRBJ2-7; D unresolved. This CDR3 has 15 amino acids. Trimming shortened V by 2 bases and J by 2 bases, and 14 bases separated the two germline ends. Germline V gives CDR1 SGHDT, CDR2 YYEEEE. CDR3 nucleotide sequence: TGTGCCAGCAGCTTATATGACTCCCCGCCCTACGAGCAGTACTTC. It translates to CASSLYDSPPYEQYF.

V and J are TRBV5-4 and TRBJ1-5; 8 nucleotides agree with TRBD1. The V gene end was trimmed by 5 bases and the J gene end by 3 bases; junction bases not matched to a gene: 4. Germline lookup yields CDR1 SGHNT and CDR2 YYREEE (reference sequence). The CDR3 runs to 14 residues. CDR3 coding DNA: TGTGCCAGCAGTCAGGACAGGGACAATCAGCCCCAGCATTTT. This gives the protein CASSQDRDNQPQHF. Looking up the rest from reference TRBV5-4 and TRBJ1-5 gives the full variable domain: ETGVTQSPTHLIKTRGQQVTLRCSSQSGHNTVSWYQQALGQGPQFIFQYYREEENGRGNFPPRFSGLQFPNYSSELNVNALELDDSALYLCASSQDRDNQPQHFGDGTRLSIL.

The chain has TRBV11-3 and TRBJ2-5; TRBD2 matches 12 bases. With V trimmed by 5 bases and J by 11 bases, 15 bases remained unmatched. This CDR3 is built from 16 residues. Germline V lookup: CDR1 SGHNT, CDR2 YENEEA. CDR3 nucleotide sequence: TGTGCCAGCAGCAATGGACTAGCGGGGCGCCTTGGAGAGCAGTACTTC. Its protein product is CASSNGLAGRLGEQYF.

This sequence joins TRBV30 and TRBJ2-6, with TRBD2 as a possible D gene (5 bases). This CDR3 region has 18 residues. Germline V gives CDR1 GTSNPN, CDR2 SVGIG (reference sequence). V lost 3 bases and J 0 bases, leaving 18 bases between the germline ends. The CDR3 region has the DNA TGTGCCTGGAGCCTTTCTCGGACTTTCAGCTCTGGGGCCAACGTCCTGACTTTC. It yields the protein CAWSLSRTFSSGANVLTF. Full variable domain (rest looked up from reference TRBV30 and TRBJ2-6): SQTIHQWPATLVQPVGSPLSLECTVEGTSNPNLYWYRQAAGRGLQLLFYSVGIGQISSEVPQNLSASRPQDRQFILSSKKLLLSDSGFYLCAWSLSRTFSSGANVLTFGAGSRLTVL.

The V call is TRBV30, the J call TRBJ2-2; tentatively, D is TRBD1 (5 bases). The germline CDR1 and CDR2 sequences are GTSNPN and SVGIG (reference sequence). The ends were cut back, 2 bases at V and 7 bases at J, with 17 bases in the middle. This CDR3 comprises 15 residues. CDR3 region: CAWSMSGRENGELFF. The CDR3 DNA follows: TGTGCCTGGAGTATGTCTGGCAGGGAAAACGGGGAGCTGTTTTTT.

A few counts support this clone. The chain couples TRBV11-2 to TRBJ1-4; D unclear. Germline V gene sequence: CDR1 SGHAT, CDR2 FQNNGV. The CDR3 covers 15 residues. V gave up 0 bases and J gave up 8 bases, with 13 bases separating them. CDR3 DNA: TGTGCCAGCAGCTTAGATCTTGTGACAACAGAAAAACTGTTTTTT. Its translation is CASSLDLVTTEKLFF.

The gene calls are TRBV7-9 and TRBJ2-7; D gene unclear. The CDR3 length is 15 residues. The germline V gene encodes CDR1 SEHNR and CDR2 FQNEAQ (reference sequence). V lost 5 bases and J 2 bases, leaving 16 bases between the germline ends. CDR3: CASSVPGRRTYEQYF. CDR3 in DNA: TGTGCCAGCAGCGTGCCGGGTCGTAGAACCTACGAGCAGTACTTC. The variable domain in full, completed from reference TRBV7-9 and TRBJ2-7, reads DTGVSQNPRHKITKRGQNVTFRCDPISEHNRLYWYRQTLGQGPEFLTYFQNEAQLEKSRLLSDRFSAERPKGSFSTLEIQRTEQGDSAMYLCASSVPGRRTYEQYFGPGTRLTVT.

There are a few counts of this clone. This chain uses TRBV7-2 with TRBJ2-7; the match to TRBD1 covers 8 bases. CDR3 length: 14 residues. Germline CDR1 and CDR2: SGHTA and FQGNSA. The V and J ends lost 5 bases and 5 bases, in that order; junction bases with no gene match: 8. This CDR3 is CASSMTGTGDEQYF. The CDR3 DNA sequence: TGTGCCAGCAGCATGACCGGGACAGGAGACGAGCAGTACTTC. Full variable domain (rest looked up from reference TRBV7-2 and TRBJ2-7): GAGVSQSPSNKVTEKGKDVELRCDPISGHTALYWYRQSLGQGLEFLIYFQGNSAPDKSGLPSDRFSAERTGGSVSTLTIQRTQQEDSAVYLCASSMTGTGDEQYFGPGTRLTVT.

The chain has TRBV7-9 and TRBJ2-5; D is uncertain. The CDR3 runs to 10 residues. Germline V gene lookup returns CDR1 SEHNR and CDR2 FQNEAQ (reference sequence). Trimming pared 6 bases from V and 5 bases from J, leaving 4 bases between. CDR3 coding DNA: TGTGCCAGCAGTGGCGAGACCCAGTACTTC. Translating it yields CASSGETQYF.

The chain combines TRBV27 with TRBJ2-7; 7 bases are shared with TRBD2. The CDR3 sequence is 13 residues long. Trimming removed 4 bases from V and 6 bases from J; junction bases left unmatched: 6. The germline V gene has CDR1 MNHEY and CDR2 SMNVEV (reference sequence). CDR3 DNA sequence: TGTGCCAGCAGTTCCAGCGGGGCTGGCGAGCAGTACTTC. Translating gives CASSSSGAGEQYF.

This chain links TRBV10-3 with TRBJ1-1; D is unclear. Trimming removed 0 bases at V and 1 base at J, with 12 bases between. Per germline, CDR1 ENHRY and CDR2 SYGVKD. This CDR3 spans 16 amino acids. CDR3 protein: CAISESVRAGNTEAFF. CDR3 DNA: TGTGCCATCAGTGAGTCTGTGAGGGCTGGGAACACTGAAGCTTTCTTT.

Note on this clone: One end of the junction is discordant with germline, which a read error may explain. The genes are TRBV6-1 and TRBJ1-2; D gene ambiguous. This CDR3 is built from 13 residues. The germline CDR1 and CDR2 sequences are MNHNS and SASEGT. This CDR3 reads CASRGWSNYGYPF. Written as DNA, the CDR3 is TGTGCCAGCAGAGGATGGTCTAACTATGGCTACCCCTTC.

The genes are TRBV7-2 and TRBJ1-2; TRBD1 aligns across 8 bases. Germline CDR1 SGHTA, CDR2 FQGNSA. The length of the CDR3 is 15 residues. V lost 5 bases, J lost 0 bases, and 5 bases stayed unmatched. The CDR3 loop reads CASSARDRPNYGYTF. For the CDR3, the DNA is TGTGCCAGCAGCGCAAGGGACAGGCCTAACTATGGCTACACCTTC.